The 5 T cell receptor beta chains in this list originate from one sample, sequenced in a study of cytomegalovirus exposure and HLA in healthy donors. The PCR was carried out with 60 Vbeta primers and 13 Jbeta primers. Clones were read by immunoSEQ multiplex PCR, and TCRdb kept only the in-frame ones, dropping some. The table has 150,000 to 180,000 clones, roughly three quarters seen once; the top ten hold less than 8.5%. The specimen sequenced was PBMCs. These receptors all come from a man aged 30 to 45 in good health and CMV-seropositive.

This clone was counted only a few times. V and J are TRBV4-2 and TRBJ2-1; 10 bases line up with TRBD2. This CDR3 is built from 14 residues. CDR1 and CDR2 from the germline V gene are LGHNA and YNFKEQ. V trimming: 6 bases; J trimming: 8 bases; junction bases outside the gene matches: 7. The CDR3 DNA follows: TGTGCCAGCAGTCGCGGCCTAGCGGGAGATGAGCAGTTCTTC. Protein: CASSRGLAGDEQFF.

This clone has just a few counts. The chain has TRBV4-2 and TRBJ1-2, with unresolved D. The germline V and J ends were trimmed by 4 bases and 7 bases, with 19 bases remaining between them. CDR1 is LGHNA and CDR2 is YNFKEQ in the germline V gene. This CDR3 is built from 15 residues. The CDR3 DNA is TGTGCCAGCAGCCTGCTGTACGGGGAACGCGGTGGCTACACCTTC. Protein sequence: CASSLLYGERGGYTF.

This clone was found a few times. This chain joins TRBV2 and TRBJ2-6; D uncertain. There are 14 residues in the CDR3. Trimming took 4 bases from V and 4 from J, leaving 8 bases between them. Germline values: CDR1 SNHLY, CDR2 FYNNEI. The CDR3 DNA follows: TGTGCCAGCAGTGGGGTAGCAGGGGCCAACGTCCTGACTTTC. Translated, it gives CASSGVAGANVLTF.

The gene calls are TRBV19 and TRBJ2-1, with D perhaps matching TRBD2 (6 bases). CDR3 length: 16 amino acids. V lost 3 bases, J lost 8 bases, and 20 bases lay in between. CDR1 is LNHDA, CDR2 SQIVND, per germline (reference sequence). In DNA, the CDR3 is TGTGCCAGTAGTATGTACTCTAGCGTTTGGGAGGATGAGCAGTTCTTC. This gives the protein CASSMYSSVWEDEQFF.

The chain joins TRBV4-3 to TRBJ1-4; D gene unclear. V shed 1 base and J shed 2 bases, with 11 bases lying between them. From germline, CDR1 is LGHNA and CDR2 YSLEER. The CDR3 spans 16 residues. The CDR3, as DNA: TGCGCCAGCAGCCAAGGGGGAGGCTTGACTAATGAAAAACTGTTTTTT. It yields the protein CASSQGGGLTNEKLFF.